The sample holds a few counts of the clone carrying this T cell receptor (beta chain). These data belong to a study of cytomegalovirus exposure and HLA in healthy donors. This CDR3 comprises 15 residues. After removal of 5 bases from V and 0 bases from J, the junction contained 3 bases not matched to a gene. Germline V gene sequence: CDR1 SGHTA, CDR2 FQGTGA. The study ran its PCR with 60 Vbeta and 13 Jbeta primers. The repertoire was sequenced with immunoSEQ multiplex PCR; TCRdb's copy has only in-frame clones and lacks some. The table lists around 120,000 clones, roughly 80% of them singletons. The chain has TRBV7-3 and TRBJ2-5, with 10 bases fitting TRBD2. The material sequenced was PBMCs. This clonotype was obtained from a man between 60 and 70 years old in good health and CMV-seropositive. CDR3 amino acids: CASSGTSGNQETQYF. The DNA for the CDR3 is TGTGCCAGCAGCGGAACTAGCGGGAACCAAGAGACCCAGTACTTC.